The 8 T cell receptor beta chains below come from one sample, sequenced in a study of blood T cells in healthy people across ages. Together with a sample-barcoded 5' primer, a J-beta primer mix was included in a second PCR lasting roughly 6 to 12 cycles. Via MiXCR, TCRdb re-called the 5' RACE reads, giving one row per CDR3 protein. The table has about 1.4 million distinct CDR3 sequences, roughly 59% seen once. What was sequenced was blood. These receptor sequences come from a man younger than 35 in good health.

The chain joins TRBV20-1 to TRBJ1-2; D is possibly TRBD1 (5 bases). Germline V gives CDR1 DFQATT, CDR2 SNEGSKA (reference sequence). V was trimmed by 0 bases and J by 1 base, leaving 21 bases between them. The CDR3 is 18 residues long. The CDR3 nucleotides are TGCAGTGCTAGAGATGGAACCGACAGCAAGCCGTTTAACTATGGCTACACCTTC. Translation: CSARDGTDSKPFNYGYTF.

This clonotype was detected a few times. V is TRBV14 and J is TRBJ2-5, with 10 bases aligning to TRBD2. Per the germline V gene, CDR1 is SGHDN and CDR2 is FVKESK. CDR3 length: 16 amino acids. The J segment lost 5 bases and the V segment lost 3 bases, leaving 9 bases of the junction unmatched. CDR3 sequence (DNA): TGTGCCAGCAGCCATCCTAGCGGGGGCCTTTGGGAGACCCAGTACTTC. Translating it yields CASSHPSGGLWETQYF.

The J gene is TRBJ2-3, the V gene TRBV20-1; the D gene is possibly TRBD1 (6 bases). V shed 4 bases and J shed 0 bases, with 14 bases lying between them. This CDR3 has 15 amino acids. Germline V gene sequence: CDR1 DFQATT, CDR2 SNEGSKA (reference sequence). CDR3 nucleotides: TGCAGTGCTACCCAGGGACACCTTAGCACAGATACGCAGTATTTT. Translating gives CSATQGHLSTDTQYF.

This clonotype was recorded only once. The V and J genes are TRBV20-1 and TRBJ1-1, with 10 bases identical to TRBD1. The germline CDR1 and CDR2 sequences are DFQATT and SNEGSKA (reference sequence). The CDR3 loop spans 13 amino acids. Germline trimming cut 3 bases from V and 5 bases from J; bases unmatched to any gene: 3. CDR3 bases: TGCAGTGCTAGTGACAGGGGGCTGACTGAAGCTTTCTTT. This translates into CSASDRGLTEAFF.

The chain combines TRBV27 with TRBJ2-4; 8 bases align to TRBD2. Per the germline V gene, CDR1 is MNHEY and CDR2 is SMNVEV (reference sequence). J gave up 0 bases and V 5 bases, and 12 bases lay outside the gene matches. The CDR3 has 18 amino acids. The CDR3 bases are TGTGCCAGCAGTCCTCATTCCGCAGGGACTAGAGCCAAAAACATTCAGTACTTC. It encodes CASSPHSAGTRAKNIQYF.

This clonotype showed up just once. The chain carries TRBV14 and TRBJ2-7; D uncertain. The germline V gene encodes CDR1 SGHDN and CDR2 FVKESK. The CDR3 spans 18 residues. The ends were cut back, 3 bases at V and 13 bases at J, with 34 bases in the middle. The CDR3 DNA is TGTGCCAGCAGCCAGCGGAGATTGACCGGGCCTGGATTGGAGACCCAATACTTC. It codes for CASSQRRLTGPGLETQYF.

The sample holds a few counts of this clonotype. The chain is built from TRBV11-2 and TRBJ2-3; D is unclear. The CDR3 is 13 amino acids. CDR1 and CDR2 from the germline V gene are SGHAT and FQNNGV. The V end lost 5 bases, the J end lost 4 bases, and 10 bases lay between the germline ends. CDR3 sequence (DNA): TGTGCCAGCAGCGCCCTACGCGCAGATACGCAGTATTTT. This encodes CASSALRADTQYF.

Note on this clonotype: Compared with germline, one end of the junction differs, possibly owing to a read error. The rearrangement links TRBV12-3 or TRBV12-4 to TRBJ1-2; 11 nucleotides match TRBD1. The CDR3 has 18 residues. CDR3 protein: CASSLEWGQGGQGYGNTF. In DNA form, the CDR3 reads TGTGCCAGCAGTTTGGAGTGGGGACAGGGGGGTCAGGGCTATGGCAACACCTTC.